Presented here are 23 T cell receptor beta chains from one specimen sequenced in a study of human T cells and chemical hapten exposure. Time point given: pre-sensitization, week 0. The treatment denotes: therapeutic diphenylcyclopropenone sensitization with weekly scalp DPC. Each CDR3 protein is one row after TCRdb ran MiXCR on the RACE reads. The sample consists of about 260,000 distinct CDR3 sequences, more than 6.5% of them appearing once. This material consisted of whole blood, taken in connection with sensitization to the hapten diphenylcyclopropenone (DPC). These receptors were taken from a woman aged 35 to 49 with alopecia areata. Some clones in this sample may be carry-over from other donors' samples.

The gene calls are TRBV9 and TRBJ2-5; the D gene is possibly TRBD1 (6 bases). V lost 4 bases and J 1 base, leaving 17 bases between the germline ends. The length of the CDR3 is 16 residues. The germline V gene encodes CDR1 SGDLS and CDR2 YYNGEE. CDR3 protein: CASSPNAQGPQETQYF. For the CDR3, the DNA is TGTGCCAGCAGCCCGAACGCTCAGGGGCCCCAAGAGACCCAGTACTTC.

In its sample, this clonotype was seen a few times. The chain has TRBV10-1 and TRBJ2-4; D is perhaps TRBD1 (6 bases). CDR1 is WNHNN, CDR2 SYGVQD, per germline (reference sequence). This CDR3 has 12 residues. The V end lost 5 bases, the J end lost 10 bases, and 12 bases lay between the germline ends. This chain's CDR3 is CASSPGARIQYF. The CDR3 coding sequence is TGCGCCAGCAGTCCAGGGGCGCGGATTCAGTACTTC.

This clonotype was seen a handful of times. The chain links TRBV7-3 to TRBJ2-3, with 10 bases aligning to TRBD1. Germline CDR1 and CDR2: SGHTA and FQGTGA. Trimming took 2 bases from V and 5 from J; bases not matched to a gene: 7. The CDR3 is 16 amino acids. The CDR3 sequence is CASSLWGTGEKDTQYF. CDR3 coding DNA: TGTGCCAGCAGCTTATGGGGGACAGGGGAAAAAGATACGCAGTATTTT.

The rearrangement links TRBV6-2 or TRBV6-3 to TRBJ2-1; 10 bases match TRBD2. The V segment lost 6 bases and the J segment 3 bases; nucleotides outside the gene matches: 5. This CDR3 region has 15 residues. Germline CDR1 MNHEY, CDR2 SVGEGT. The CDR3 sequence: CASRRTSGIYNEQFF. For the CDR3, the DNA is TGTGCCAGCAGGCGTACTAGCGGGATCTACAATGAGCAGTTCTTC.

The rearrangement uses TRBV14 and TRBJ2-3, with D perhaps TRBD1 (5 bases). This CDR3 has 15 residues. V lost 1 base to trimming and J lost 4 bases, with 12 bases between them. The germline V gene has CDR1 SGHDN and CDR2 FVKESK. The CDR3 nucleotides are TGTGCCAGCAGCCAAGTGGGCAGGGTGTCAGATACGCAGTATTTT. Protein sequence: CASSQVGRVSDTQYF.

The gene calls are TRBV3-1 and TRBJ1-2; unclear D gene. Germline CDR1 and CDR2: LGHDT and YNNKEL (reference sequence). Deletions cut 0 bases from V and 0 bases from J, with 8 bases between. This CDR3 spans 15 amino acids. This CDR3 reads CASSQDTGANYGYTF. The CDR3 DNA is TGTGCCAGCAGCCAAGATACTGGAGCTAACTATGGCTACACCTTC. The whole variable domain, filled in from reference TRBV3-1 and TRBJ1-2, reads DTAVSQTPKYLVTQMGNDKSIKCEQNLGHDTMYWYKQDSKKFLKIMFSYNNKELIINETVPNRFSPKSPDKAHLNLHINSLELGDSAVYFCASSQDTGANYGYTFGSGTRLTVV.

The chain links TRBV29-1 to TRBJ1-1; no definite D call. CDR1 is SQVTM and CDR2 is ANQGSEA in the germline V gene. V lost 2 bases and J 6 bases, leaving 7 bases between the germline ends. CDR3 size: 11 residues. CDR3 loop: CSVEKLAEAFF. The CDR3 DNA is TGCAGCGTTGAAAAACTAGCTGAAGCTTTCTTT.

The chain employs TRBV10-3 and TRBJ1-6; D gene ambiguous. The V end was cut by 7 bases, the J end by 7 bases, with 8 bases between. The CDR3 spans 12 residues. Germline CDR1 ENHRY, CDR2 SYGVKD. The CDR3 loop is CAITDGNSPLHF. CDR3 DNA: TGTGCCATCACCGACGGAAATTCACCCCTCCACTTT.

This clonotype was seen repeatedly, ten times or more. The V gene is TRBV7-8, the J gene TRBJ2-1, with D possibly matching TRBD1 (5 bases). The length of the CDR3 is 14 residues. V was clipped by 5 bases and J by 7 bases, with 15 bases between them. In germline, CDR1 is SGHVS, CDR2 FQNEAQ. The CDR3 sequence: CASSPRVGRNEQFF. CDR3 nucleotides: TGTGCCAGCAGCCCCAGGGTAGGGCGTAATGAGCAGTTCTTC.

This clonotype was detected many times. The rearrangement links TRBV6-2 or TRBV6-3 to TRBJ1-1; 9 bases fit TRBD1. CDR3 length: 16 amino acids. The junction had 9 bases not matched to a gene; V was cut back by 3 bases and J by 4 bases. The germline gives CDR1 MNHEY, CDR2 SVGEGT. The CDR3 DNA sequence: TGTGCCAGCAGTTATCTTGCCGGGACAGGGCCCACTGAAGCTTTCTTT. It translates to CASSYLAGTGPTEAFF.

V gene TRBV7-9 combines with J gene TRBJ1-5, with D possibly being TRBD1 (6 bases). The germline V gene encodes CDR1 SEHNR and CDR2 FQNEAQ (reference sequence). Trimming took off 5 bases at V and 3 bases at J, with 20 bases between the two ends. The CDR3 spans 17 residues. The CDR3 bases are TGTGCCAGCAGCCCAGGGACGGACAGCTACTTCAATCAGCCCCAGCATTTT. It translates to CASSPGTDSYFNQPQHF.

The table lists this clonotype with many counts. This chain joins TRBV2 and TRBJ2-7, with D possibly TRBD2 on 5 matching bases. Germline V lookup: CDR1 SNHLY, CDR2 FYNNEI. The germline V and J ends were trimmed by 8 bases and 2 bases, with 10 bases remaining between them. The CDR3 sequence is 12 residues long. CDR3 DNA: TGTGCCAGCCCCGGGGTCACCTACGAGCAGTACTTC. Translated, it gives CASPGVTYEQYF.

V is TRBV20-1 and J is TRBJ1-5, with TRBD1 identical over 7 bases. This CDR3 comprises 16 residues. CDR1 and CDR2 (germline): DFQATT, SNEGSKA (reference sequence). Trimming took 3 bases from V and 2 from J; bases not matched to a gene: 10. The chain's CDR3 is CSASRQGVNRNQPQHF. In nucleotides, the CDR3 is TGCAGTGCTAGTAGGCAGGGGGTGAACCGCAATCAGCCCCAGCATTTT.

This clonotype was detected only a few times. The J gene is TRBJ2-7, the V gene TRBV27, with D hard to call. The V gene lost 4 bases and the J gene lost 3 bases, with 13 bases spanning the gap. CDR1 is MNHEY and CDR2 is SMNVEV in the germline V gene (reference sequence). This CDR3 is built from 14 residues. CDR3 bases: TGTGCCAGCAGTTCTCCCCCTCCTTACTACGAGCAGTACTTC. It is translated as CASSSPPPYYEQYF.

This sequence joins TRBV7-8 and TRBJ2-1; no clear D gene. Deletions cut 5 bases from V and 8 bases from J, with 10 bases between. The CDR3 consists of 12 residues. Looked up from germline, CDR1 is SGHVS and CDR2 is FQNEAQ. This CDR3 reads CASSRRVDEQFF. DNA for the CDR3: TGTGCCAGCAGCCGTCGAGTCGATGAGCAGTTCTTC.

The V call is TRBV6-5, the J call TRBJ2-7, with D tentatively TRBD1 or TRBD2 (5 bases each). V was trimmed by 1 base and J by 5 bases, leaving 9 bases between them. Germline V gene lookup returns CDR1 MNHEY and CDR2 SVGAGI. This CDR3 is 13 amino acids long. The DNA for the CDR3 is TGTGCCAGCAGTTACTGGAGAGGGGACGAGCAGTACTTC. This sequence encodes CASSYWRGDEQYF.

The chain employs TRBV5-5 and TRBJ2-3, with TRBD2 matching over 9 bases. V gave up 4 bases and J gave up 5 bases; unmatched junction bases: 8. Per germline, CDR1 SGHKS and CDR2 YYEKEE (reference sequence). The CDR3 contains 15 residues. In nucleotides, the CDR3 is TGTGCCAGCAGCCAAGACCGTAGCGGGAGAGATACGCAGTATTTT. It specifies CASSQDRSGRDTQYF.

This clonotype showed up many times. The chain couples TRBV10-3 to TRBJ2-7; tentative D call: TRBD2 (6 bases). This CDR3 is built from 14 residues. With 6 bases removed from V and 6 bases from J, the gap between germline ends came to 18 bases. Germline CDR1 is ENHRY and CDR2 is SYGVKD. This CDR3 is CAISAGTSMGEQYF. As DNA, the CDR3 is TGTGCCATCAGCGCCGGGACTTCTATGGGCGAGCAGTACTTC.

V gene TRBV9 combines with J gene TRBJ1-2; D gene unclear. CDR3 length: 14 residues. V gave up 2 bases and J gave up 0 bases, with 8 bases separating them. From germline, CDR1 is SGDLS and CDR2 YYNGEE. In DNA, the CDR3 is TGTGCCAGCAGCGTGTCCCCCGCTAACTATGGCTACACCTTC. Its protein is CASSVSPANYGYTF. The variable domain in full, completed from reference TRBV9 and TRBJ1-2, reads DSGVTQTPKHLITATGQRVTLRCSPRSGDLSVYWYQQSLDQGLQFLIQYYNGEERAKGNILERFSAQQFPDLHSELNLSSLELGDSALYFCASSVSPANYGYTFGSGTRLTVV.

The chain combines TRBV20-1 with TRBJ2-1; TRBD1 might be the D (5 bases). Germline-derived CDR1 and CDR2 are DFQATT and SNEGSKA (reference sequence). The CDR3 runs 10 residues. Trimming left V 6 bases short and J 9 bases short, with 9 bases between. This CDR3 is CSARQIEQFF. The CDR3 nucleotides read TGCAGTGCCCGACAGATTGAGCAGTTCTTC.

There are a few counts of this clonotype. J is TRBJ2-3 and V is TRBV20-1; 16 nucleotides agree with TRBD2. This CDR3 region has 16 residues. Per the germline V gene, CDR1 is DFQATT and CDR2 is SNEGSKA (reference sequence). Trimming took 6 bases from V and 6 from J; bases not matched to a gene: 9. CDR3 sequence: CSAIGTSGRAADTQYF. CDR3 sequence (DNA): TGCAGTGCCATCGGGACTAGCGGGAGGGCCGCGGATACGCAGTATTTT.

Only a few counts were recorded for this clonotype. The chain couples TRBV7-2 to TRBJ2-2, with 8 bases matching TRBD1. Germline CDR1 and CDR2: SGHTA and FQGNSA. The V segment lost 1 base and the J segment 8 bases; nucleotides outside the gene matches: 15. This CDR3 region has 18 residues. The CDR3 coding sequence is TGTGCCAGCAGCTTAGAGGCGCCTGGCAGGGGGCTGGGTGGGGAGCTGTTTTTT. Translation: CASSLEAPGRGLGGELFF.

This clonotype was recorded many times. The genes are TRBV6-5 and TRBJ1-1, with D hard to call. Germline V gene sequence: CDR1 MNHEY, CDR2 SVGAGI. The V and J ends lost 2 bases and 1 base respectively, with 5 bases between them. The CDR3 extends over 13 amino acids. CDR3 DNA sequence: TGTGCCAGCAGTTACGGGCAGAACACTGAAGCTTTCTTT. This translates into CASSYGQNTEAFF.